This T cell receptor beta chain originates from a study of siplizumab effects on memory and regulatory T cells. Findings and limits, study-wide: Naive T cells apparently outstripped memory cells in diversity and seemed major alloresponse contributors.

There are 13 residues in the CDR3. Germline V gene data show CDR1 as SGHNT and CDR2 as YYREEE (reference sequence). Between the trimmed V and J ends, which lost 1 base and 4 bases, there was a span of 3 bases. On this clone itself: Its antigen is unknown.

Measured with immunoSEQ multiplex PCR; TCRdb has only the in-frame clones, and not every one. This sample yields some 96,000 clones, of which 85% to 95% are seen a single time; approximately 1.3% belongs to the top ten. Sequencing was carried out using non-Treg CD4+ T cells sorted from blood. The clonotype comes from a human donor in good health. The V and J genes are TRBV5-4 and TRBJ2-6; D not certain. CDR3 protein: CASSLWGANVLTF. CDR3 nucleotide sequence: TGTGCCAGCAGCTTGTGGGGGGCCAACGTCCTGACTTTC.